These 21 T cell receptor beta chains came from one sample sequenced in a study of control samples from healthy donors and cancer patients. Generated by immunoSEQ multiplex PCR, the TCRdb table keeps only in-frame clones and is missing some. The profile shows about 150,000 clones, 93% of them singletons. The sequencing sample was made of blood. The receptors stem from a young man in good health.

This chain connects TRBV2 to TRBJ2-7; 9 bases align to TRBD1. The CDR3 covers 14 residues. The V and J ends lost 6 bases and 5 bases, in that order; junction bases with no gene match: 8. CDR1 is SNHLY and CDR2 is FYNNEI in the germline V gene. The DNA of the CDR3 is TGTGCCAGCAGCCGGACAGGGGTTCTCCACGAGCAGTACTTC. Translation gives CASSRTGVLHEQYF.

The J gene is TRBJ1-3, the V gene TRBV19; perhaps TRBD1 as D (5 bases). CDR3 size: 15 residues. V was trimmed by 7 bases and J by 0 bases, leaving 13 bases between them. Germline CDR1 reads LNHDA; CDR2 reads SQIVND (reference sequence). CDR3 sequence reads: CASKRTSSSGNTIYF. CDR3 sequence (DNA): TGTGCCAGTAAAAGGACAAGTTCCTCTGGAAACACCATATATTTT.

The V gene is TRBV2, the J gene TRBJ2-7; D uncertain. Germline V lookup: CDR1 SNHLY, CDR2 FYNNEI. V was shortened by 1 base and J by 3 bases, with 7 bases between the two germline ends. This CDR3 has 13 amino acids. CDR3 loop: CASSEGAIYEQYF. For the CDR3, the DNA is TGTGCCAGCAGTGAAGGGGCCATCTACGAGCAGTACTTC.

V gene TRBV4-2 combines with J gene TRBJ2-2, with D possibly TRBD2 on 6 matching bases. This CDR3 has 12 amino acids. The germline CDR1 and CDR2 sequences are LGHNA and YNFKEQ. V was cut by 4 bases and J by 7 bases, with 7 bases left in between. CDR3 loop: CASSLGGGELFF. The CDR3 DNA is TGTGCCAGCAGCCTGGGGGGCGGGGAGCTGTTTTTT.

The chain joins TRBV15 to TRBJ1-6; D not certain. Germline V lookup: CDR1 LNHNV, CDR2 YYDKDF (reference sequence). The length of the CDR3 is 13 residues. Trimming pared 4 bases from V and 7 bases from J, leaving 8 bases between. As DNA, the CDR3 is TGTGCCACCAGCATACTACAGAATTCACCCCTCCACTTT. This encodes CATSILQNSPLHF.

The CDR3 nucleotides read TGTGCCAGCAGCGTAGGAGGTAACAATGAGCAGTTCTTC. It specifies CASSVGGNNEQFF. This chain connects TRBV9 to TRBJ2-1, with D unclear. Trimming removed 0 bases from V and 5 bases from J, with 6 bases in between. Germline V gene lookup returns CDR1 SGDLS and CDR2 YYNGEE. The CDR3 is 13 amino acids.

This CDR3 reads CASSSPVRRGSNSPLHF. The CDR3 DNA reads TGTGCCAGCAGTTCCCCCGTGAGGAGGGGGAGTAATTCACCCCTCCACTTT. The chain combines TRBV28 with TRBJ1-6, with D possibly TRBD1 on 6 matching bases. Trimming took off 4 bases at V and 6 bases at J, with 19 bases between the two ends. Germline CDR1 and CDR2: MDHEN and SYDVKM. This CDR3 contains 17 residues.

V and J are TRBV28 and TRBJ1-5; D gene unclear. Germline CDR1 reads MDHEN; CDR2 reads SYDVKM. This CDR3 is 14 amino acids long. The germline V and J ends were trimmed by 4 bases and 10 bases, with 17 bases remaining between them. The CDR3 coding sequence is TGTGCCAGCAGTTCAGTCCTTTCTCGCAGCCCCCAGCATTTT. Encoded protein: CASSSVLSRSPQHF.

This clone was seen once. The CDR3 spells CASRSPGDPRDEQYF. CDR3 in DNA: TGTGCCAGCAGGTCGCCAGGGGATCCACGAGACGAGCAGTACTTC. The chain uses TRBV28 and TRBJ2-7; maybe TRBD1 (6 bases). This CDR3 is 15 amino acids long. Trimming shortened V by 6 bases and J by 5 bases, and 20 bases separated the two germline ends. CDR1 MDHEN and CDR2 SYDVKM come from the germline V gene.

V gene TRBV30 combines with J gene TRBJ1-4; the D gene is possibly TRBD1 (5 bases). CDR1 GTSNPN and CDR2 SVGIG come from the germline V gene (reference sequence). Trimming stripped 3 bases from V and 8 bases from J, with 13 bases between. The CDR3 sequence is 13 residues long. The CDR3 loop reads CAWSAGGVEKLFF. CDR3 nucleotides: TGTGCCTGGAGCGCTGGGGGGGTGGAAAAACTGTTTTTT.

The chain uses TRBV6-5 and TRBJ2-5; D is perhaps TRBD1 (6 bases). CDR3 length: 15 residues. CDR1 MNHEY and CDR2 SVGAGI come from the germline V gene. The V end was cut by 7 bases, the J end by 1 base, with 16 bases between. CDR3 nucleotides: TGTGCCAGCATTTTTACACCAGGGGTCCAAGAGACCCAGTACTTC. It encodes CASIFTPGVQETQYF.

This clone appeared a few times. The gene calls are TRBV19 and TRBJ1-2; D is possibly TRBD1 (5 bases). Germline loops: CDR1 LNHDA, CDR2 SQIVND (reference sequence). Deletions cut 1 base from V and 8 bases from J, with 14 bases between. The CDR3 loop spans 14 amino acids. The DNA of the CDR3 is TGTGCCAGTAGTATAGGGCTATGGAGGGGCGGCTACACCTTC. Residues: CASSIGLWRGGYTF.

V and J are TRBV19 and TRBJ2-1; 8 bases map to TRBD2. This CDR3 region has 16 residues. CDR1 LNHDA and CDR2 SQIVND come from the germline V gene (reference sequence). V lost 5 bases and J lost 7; bases outside the gene matches: 13. The CDR3 sequence: CASSLGTSYFPNEQFF. CDR3 nucleotides: TGTGCCAGTAGTCTCGGGACTAGTTATTTTCCGAATGAGCAGTTCTTC.

V is TRBV5-1 and J is TRBJ1-1, with D unresolved. The V end lost 0 bases, the J end lost 0 bases, and 3 bases lay between the germline ends. The CDR3 extends over 13 amino acids. Germline V CDR1 and CDR2: SGHRS, YFSETQ. The CDR3: CASSLGMNTEAFF. In DNA, the CDR3 is TGCGCCAGCAGCTTGGGAATGAACACTGAAGCTTTCTTT.

This clone was recorded a few times. The chain couples TRBV5-1 to TRBJ2-7, with D perhaps matching TRBD1 (5 bases). This CDR3 is built from 15 residues. V lost 2 bases and J lost 4, with 16 bases in between. Germline CDR1 SGHRS, CDR2 YFSETQ. CDR3 sequence reads: CASSFEPGLSYEQYF. CDR3 in DNA: TGCGCCAGCAGCTTCGAGCCAGGGCTGTCATACGAGCAGTACTTC.

The CDR3 is CASSSRLAGYDTQYF. As DNA, the CDR3 is TGTGCCAGCAGCTCTCGACTAGCGGGTTATGATACGCAGTATTTT. The J gene is TRBJ2-3, the V gene TRBV7-9; 10 bases match TRBD2. This CDR3 is built from 15 residues. The germline V gene encodes CDR1 SEHNR and CDR2 FQNEAQ (reference sequence). V lost 4 bases to trimming and J lost 6 bases; unmatched junction nucleotides: 7.

The V gene is TRBV28, the J gene TRBJ1-2, with 7 nucleotides matching TRBD1. V lost 4 bases, J lost 5 bases, and 7 bases stayed unmatched. CDR1 MDHEN and CDR2 SYDVKM come from the germline V gene. The CDR3 has 14 residues. CDR3 nucleotide sequence: TGTGCCAGCAGTTCGACAGGGTTCACTTATGGCTACACCTTC. Its translation: CASSSTGFTYGYTF.

The V call is TRBV29-1, the J call TRBJ1-1; a possible D gene is TRBD1 (5 bases). This CDR3 region has 16 residues. Germline CDR1 and CDR2: SQVTM and ANQGSEA. The germline V and J ends were trimmed by 3 bases and 3 bases, with 20 bases remaining between them. In nucleotides, the CDR3 is TGCAGCGTTGAGGGGGTTTGGGGGGAGGAGGACACTGAAGCTTTCTTT. Its translation is CSVEGVWGEEDTEAFF.

The chain carries TRBV5-6 and TRBJ2-7; TRBD1 agrees at 9 bases. Germline-derived CDR1 and CDR2 are SGHDT and YYEEEE. The ends lost 4 bases at V and 5 bases at J; junction bases unmatched: 7. The CDR3 sequence is 14 residues long. The CDR3: CASSGDRVGHEQYF. DNA of the CDR3: TGTGCCAGCAGCGGGGACAGGGTTGGCCACGAGCAGTACTTC.

As DNA, the CDR3 is TGTGCCAGCTCACCATGGATGAACACTGAAGCTTTCTTT. Translation gives CASSPWMNTEAFF. V gene TRBV18 combines with J gene TRBJ1-1; D is undetermined. The germline V gene encodes CDR1 KGHSH and CDR2 LQKENI. Trimming took 2 bases from V and 0 from J, leaving 4 bases between them. The CDR3 is 13 residues long.

J is TRBJ1-6 and V is TRBV30; D perhaps matches TRBD1 (5 bases). The CDR3 consists of 15 residues. V was trimmed by 4 bases and J by 4 bases, leaving 14 bases between them. CDR1 is GTSNPN, CDR2 SVGIG, per germline (reference sequence). Here the CDR3 reads CAWTRDRTYNSPLHF. DNA of the CDR3: TGTGCCTGGACTCGGGACCGCACTTATAATTCACCCCTCCACTTT.